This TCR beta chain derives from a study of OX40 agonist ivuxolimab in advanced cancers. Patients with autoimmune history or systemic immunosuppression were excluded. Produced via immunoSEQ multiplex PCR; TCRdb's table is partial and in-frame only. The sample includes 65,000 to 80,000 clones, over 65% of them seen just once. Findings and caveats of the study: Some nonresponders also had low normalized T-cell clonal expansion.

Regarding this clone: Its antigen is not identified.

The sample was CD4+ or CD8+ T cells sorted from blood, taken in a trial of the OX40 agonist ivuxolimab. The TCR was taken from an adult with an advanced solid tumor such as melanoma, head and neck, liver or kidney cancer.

The CDR3 sequence is CASSSQGSYGYTF. In DNA form, the CDR3 reads TGTGCCAGCAGCTCACAGGGGAGCTATGGCTACACCTTC. The chain combines TRBV7-9 with TRBJ1-2; 7 positions match TRBD1. This CDR3 region has 13 residues. Trimming took 4 bases from V and 4 from J; bases not matched to a gene: 3. CDR1 is SEHNR and CDR2 is FQNEAQ in the germline V gene (reference sequence).